Listed below are T cell receptor beta chains from one sample, sequenced in a study of blood T cell repertoires in COVID-19. Clones were sequenced by immunoSEQ multiplex PCR, and TCRdb holds only the in-frame ones, with some missing. Of about 180,000 clones listed, approximately 90% are singletons. The specimen sequenced was peripheral blood. Receptors originate from a woman in her 30s with active or convalescent COVID-19. Each CDR3 is given with its conserved first and last residue. The D gene is left open where the match is weak. Rows give clone size only sometimes, using once, few, many, or a class for an expanded clone.

abundance: NA; v_gene: TRBV6-1; d_gene: NA; j_gene: TRBJ1-3; CDR3aa: CASSEATTGSGNTIYF; CDR3nt: TGTGCCAGCAGTGAAGCTACGACAGGCTCTGGAAACACCATATATTTT
abundance: NA; v_gene: TRBV7-9; d_gene: NA; j_gene: TRBJ1-2; CDR3aa: CASSLWGDYGYTF; CDR3nt: TGTGCCAGCAGCTTGTGGGGAGACTATGGCTACACCTTC
abundance: NA; v_gene: TRBV11-2; d_gene: TRBD2; j_gene: TRBJ2-7; CDR3aa: CASRRSGGRPYEQYF; CDR3nt: TGTGCCAGCAGACGTAGCGGGGGGCGCCCCTACGAGCAGTACTTC
abundance: NA; v_gene: TRBV19; d_gene: TRBD2; j_gene: TRBJ2-5; CDR3aa: CAAGKAGGDGTQYF; CDR3nt: TGTGCCGCAGGCAAGGCGGGAGGAGACGGGACCCAGTACTTC
abundance: NA; v_gene: TRBV19; d_gene: NA; j_gene: TRBJ2-1; CDR3aa: CASRGGSGSSYNEQFF; CDR3nt: TGTGCCAGTAGAGGAGGTAGCGGCAGCTCCTACAATGAGCAGTTCTTC
abundance: NA; v_gene: TRBV7-2; d_gene: NA; j_gene: TRBJ1-1; CDR3aa: CASSLVPGNTEAFF; CDR3nt: TGTGCCAGCAGCTTAGTGCCGGGGAACACTGAAGCTTTCTTT
abundance: NA; v_gene: TRBV18; d_gene: TRBD1; j_gene: TRBJ1-1; CDR3aa: CASSPLVTGMNTEAFF; CDR3nt: TGTGCCAGCTCACCACTAGTGACAGGGATGAACACTGAAGCTTTCTTT
abundance: NA; v_gene: TRBV10-1; d_gene: NA; j_gene: TRBJ2-1; CDR3aa: CASSLFPAPPGNEQFF; CDR3nt: TGCGCCAGCAGCCTTTTCCCAGCCCCGCCGGGCAATGAGCAGTTCTTC
abundance: NA; v_gene: TRBV2; d_gene: TRBD1; j_gene: TRBJ2-7; CDR3aa: CASSQPTGDEQYF; CDR3nt: TGTGCCAGCAGTCAACCTACAGGGGACGAGCAGTACTTC
abundance: NA; v_gene: TRBV5-1; d_gene: TRBD2; j_gene: TRBJ2-2; CDR3aa: CASSGLAGSLGTGELFF; CDR3nt: TGCGCCAGCAGCGGACTAGCGGGATCTCTGGGCACCGGGGAGCTGTTTTTT
abundance: NA; v_gene: TRBV18; d_gene: TRBD1; j_gene: TRBJ1-6; CDR3aa: CASSVPGQGSGSPLHF; CDR3nt: TGTGCCAGCTCAGTACCGGGACAGGGCAGCGGTTCACCCCTCCACTTT
abundance: NA; v_gene: TRBV13; d_gene: TRBD1; j_gene: TRBJ2-7; CDR3aa: CASSYRTGGYEQYF; CDR3nt: TGTGCCAGCAGCTACCGGACAGGGGGGTACGAGCAGTACTTC
abundance: NA; v_gene: TRBV19; d_gene: NA; j_gene: TRBJ1-2; CDR3aa: CASSIQTNYGYTF; CDR3nt: TGTGCCAGTAGTATCCAGACAAACTATGGCTACACCTTC
abundance: NA; v_gene: TRBV18; d_gene: TRBD1; j_gene: TRBJ1-1; CDR3aa: CASSPFDRGTEAFF; CDR3nt: TGTGCCAGCTCACCATTCGACAGGGGGACTGAAGCTTTCTTT
abundance: NA; v_gene: TRBV3-1/TRBV3-2; d_gene: NA; j_gene: TRBJ1-1; CDR3aa: CASSQDWGGAYTEAFF; CDR3nt: TGTGCCAGCAGCCAAGATTGGGGGGGGGCCTACACTGAAGCTTTCTTT
abundance: NA; v_gene: TRBV7-2; d_gene: TRBD1; j_gene: TRBJ2-7; CDR3aa: CASSLVTGGFYEQYF; CDR3nt: TGTGCCAGCAGCTTAGTAACAGGGGGCTTCTACGAGCAGTACTTC
abundance: NA; v_gene: TRBV9; d_gene: TRBD1; j_gene: TRBJ1-2; CDR3aa: CASSVPISTGGRGYTF; CDR3nt: TGTGCCAGCAGCGTCCCCATCAGTACAGGGGGGAGGGGCTACACCTTC
abundance: NA; v_gene: TRBV28; d_gene: NA; j_gene: TRBJ1-2; CDR3aa: CASSTHRVGNVGGGYTF; CDR3nt: TGTGCCAGCAGTACGCACAGGGTGGGGAATGTAGGGGGTGGCTACACCTTC
abundance: NA; v_gene: TRBV5-1; d_gene: TRBD2; j_gene: TRBJ2-1; CDR3aa: CASSWGLAGGLTYNEQFF; CDR3nt: TGCGCCAGCAGCTGGGGACTAGCGGGAGGTCTTACCTACAATGAGCAGTTCTTC
abundance: NA; v_gene: TRBV6-6; d_gene: NA; j_gene: TRBJ2-3; CDR3aa: CASSQMGAERSTDTQYF; CDR3nt: TGTGCCAGCAGTCAAATGGGGGCAGAAAGATCCACAGATACGCAGTATTTT
abundance: NA; v_gene: TRBV28; d_gene: NA; j_gene: TRBJ1-2; CDR3aa: CASSLLDSANYGYTF; CDR3nt: TGTGCCAGCAGTTTATTGGACAGTGCTAACTATGGCTACACCTTC
abundance: few; v_gene: TRBV3-1/TRBV3-2; d_gene: TRBD1; j_gene: TRBJ1-3; CDR3aa: CASSRQTGSGNTIYF; CDR3nt: TGTGCCAGCAGCCGCCAGACAGGGTCAGGAAACACCATATATTTT
abundance: few; v_gene: TRBV7-9; d_gene: NA; j_gene: TRBJ2-5; CDR3aa: CASSADPNRYQETQYF; CDR3nt: TGTGCCAGCAGCGCCGATCCGAACAGATACCAAGAGACCCAGTACTTC
abundance: few; v_gene: TRBV11-3; d_gene: TRBD1; j_gene: TRBJ1-1; CDR3aa: CASSPTGQVNTEAFF; CDR3nt: TGTGCCAGCAGCCCGACCGGACAGGTGAACACTGAAGCTTTCTTT
abundance: NA; v_gene: TRBV5-1; d_gene: NA; j_gene: TRBJ1-2; CDR3aa: CASSLWTGGYGYTF; CDR3nt: TGCGCCAGCAGCTTATGGACGGGGGGATATGGCTACACCTTC
abundance: NA; v_gene: TRBV19; d_gene: TRBD1; j_gene: TRBJ1-1; CDR3aa: CASSSRTGDYTEAFF; CDR3nt: TGTGCCAGTAGTAGCCGGACAGGGGATTACACTGAAGCTTTCTTT
abundance: NA; v_gene: TRBV28; d_gene: NA; j_gene: TRBJ1-5; CDR3aa: CASSPLVQPQHF; CDR3nt: TGTGCCAGCAGTCCCCTCGTACAACCCCAGCATTTT
abundance: NA; v_gene: TRBV18; d_gene: NA; j_gene: TRBJ1-1; CDR3aa: CASSPVHVAPWEAFF; CDR3nt: TGTGCCAGCTCACCCGTTCATGTGGCACCTTGGGAAGCTTTCTTT
abundance: NA; v_gene: TRBV6-4; d_gene: NA; j_gene: TRBJ1-2; CDR3aa: CASSGRDSDGYTF; CDR3nt: TGTGCCAGCAGTGGCCGGGACTCCGATGGCTACACCTTC
abundance: NA; v_gene: TRBV13; d_gene: NA; j_gene: TRBJ2-3; CDR3aa: CASSSPTDTQYF; CDR3nt: TGTGCCAGCAGCTCTCCCACAGATACGCAGTATTTT
abundance: NA; v_gene: TRBV3-1/TRBV3-2; d_gene: NA; j_gene: TRBJ2-3; CDR3aa: CASSQEGRQDLRF; CDR3nt: TGTGCCAGCAGCCAAGAGGGGCGGCAGGATCTGCGTTTT
abundance: once; v_gene: TRBV13; d_gene: NA; j_gene: TRBJ2-1; CDR3aa: CASSPRQALNEQFF; CDR3nt: TGTGCCAGCAGCCCTCGACAGGCCCTCAATGAGCAGTTCTTC
abundance: NA; v_gene: TRBV10-1; d_gene: NA; j_gene: TRBJ2-5; CDR3aa: CASSAQVRETQYF; CDR3nt: TGCGCCAGCAGTGCGCAGGTTCGGGAGACCCAGTACTTC
abundance: few; v_gene: TRBV10-2; d_gene: TRBD1; j_gene: TRBJ2-6; CDR3aa: CASKQGTGANVLTF; CDR3nt: TGCGCCAGCAAACAGGGGACCGGGGCCAACGTCCTGACTTTC
abundance: few; v_gene: TRBV5-4; d_gene: TRBD1; j_gene: TRBJ2-4; CDR3aa: CASSLRTGLAKNIQYF; CDR3nt: TGTGCCAGCAGCTTGAGGACAGGACTAGCCAAAAACATTCAGTACTTC
abundance: NA; v_gene: TRBV5-1; d_gene: NA; j_gene: TRBJ1-3; CDR3aa: CASSSVGLHSGNTIYF; CDR3nt: TGCGCCAGCAGTTCCGTGGGACTGCACTCTGGAAACACCATATATTTT
abundance: NA; v_gene: TRBV28; d_gene: TRBD1; j_gene: TRBJ1-2; CDR3aa: CASSTPTGVGYGYTF; CDR3nt: TGTGCCAGCAGTACACCGACAGGGGTCGGCTATGGCTACACCTTC
abundance: NA; v_gene: TRBV5-1; d_gene: TRBD2; j_gene: TRBJ2-7; CDR3aa: CASSLGSSGSFLHPYEQYF; CDR3nt: TGCGCCAGCAGCTTGGGTTCTAGCGGGAGCTTTCTTCACCCCTACGAGCAGTACTTC
abundance: NA; v_gene: TRBV11-3; d_gene: NA; j_gene: TRBJ2-1; CDR3aa: CASSLSSNEQFF; CDR3nt: TGTGCCAGCAGCTTAAGCTCGAATGAGCAGTTCTTC
abundance: NA; v_gene: TRBV6-5; d_gene: NA; j_gene: TRBJ2-1; CDR3aa: CASSSNEQFF; CDR3nt: TGTGCCAGCTCCAGCAATGAGCAGTTCTTC
abundance: NA; v_gene: TRBV11-2; d_gene: NA; j_gene: TRBJ2-2; CDR3aa: CASSFSGEGTGELFF; CDR3nt: TGTGCCAGCAGCTTTAGCGGAGAGGGTACCGGGGAGCTGTTTTTT
abundance: NA; v_gene: TRBV28; d_gene: TRBD2; j_gene: TRBJ2-2; CDR3aa: CASSFSGLALTGELFF; CDR3nt: TGTGCCAGCAGTTTTTCCGGACTAGCACTCACCGGGGAGCTGTTTTTT
abundance: NA; v_gene: TRBV18; d_gene: TRBD1; j_gene: TRBJ1-1; CDR3aa: CASSPRTGGDTEAFF; CDR3nt: TGTGCCAGCTCACCTCGGACAGGGGGGGACACTGAAGCTTTCTTT
abundance: NA; v_gene: TRBV19; d_gene: TRBD1; j_gene: TRBJ1-6; CDR3aa: CASSIAGGHNSPLHF; CDR3nt: TGTGCCAGTAGTATAGCAGGGGGCCATAATTCACCCCTCCACTTT
abundance: NA; v_gene: TRBV6-1; d_gene: TRBD2; j_gene: TRBJ2-1; CDR3aa: CASSEVSGRAKNEQFF; CDR3nt: TGTGCCAGCAGTGAAGTTAGCGGGAGGGCGAAGAATGAGCAGTTCTTC
abundance: NA; v_gene: TRBV24-1; d_gene: NA; j_gene: TRBJ2-3; CDR3aa: CATSDPFTDTQYF; CDR3nt: TGTGCCACCAGTGACCCTTTCACAGATACGCAGTATTTT
abundance: NA; v_gene: TRBV14; d_gene: TRBD1; j_gene: TRBJ2-4; CDR3aa: CASSQDGQGATYIQYF; CDR3nt: TGTGCCAGCAGCCAAGATGGACAGGGGGCGACGTACATTCAGTACTTC
abundance: NA; v_gene: TRBV4-2; d_gene: NA; j_gene: TRBJ1-1; CDR3aa: CASSQRTGNTEAFF; CDR3nt: TGTGCCAGCAGCCAGCGGACGGGAAACACTGAAGCTTTCTTT
abundance: NA; v_gene: TRBV9; d_gene: TRBD1; j_gene: TRBJ1-5; CDR3aa: CASSTGQGMQPQHF; CDR3nt: TGTGCCAGCAGCACGGGACAGGGCATGCAGCCCCAGCATTTT